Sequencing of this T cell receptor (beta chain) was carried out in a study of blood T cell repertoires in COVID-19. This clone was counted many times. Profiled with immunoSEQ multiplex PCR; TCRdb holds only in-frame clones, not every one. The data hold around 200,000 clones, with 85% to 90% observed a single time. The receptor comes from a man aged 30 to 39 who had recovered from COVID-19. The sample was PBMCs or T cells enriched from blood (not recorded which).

As DNA, the CDR3 is TGTGCCAGCAGCTTAGCAAGACTAGCGGGCTACAATGAGCAGTTCTTC. Amino acids: CASSLARLAGYNEQFF. This chain links TRBV11-2 with TRBJ2-1, with 10 bases identical to TRBD2. This CDR3 spans 16 amino acids. Trimming at V came to 1 base and at J to 3 bases, leaving 3 bases not matched to a gene. Germline lookup yields CDR1 SGHAT and CDR2 FQNNGV.